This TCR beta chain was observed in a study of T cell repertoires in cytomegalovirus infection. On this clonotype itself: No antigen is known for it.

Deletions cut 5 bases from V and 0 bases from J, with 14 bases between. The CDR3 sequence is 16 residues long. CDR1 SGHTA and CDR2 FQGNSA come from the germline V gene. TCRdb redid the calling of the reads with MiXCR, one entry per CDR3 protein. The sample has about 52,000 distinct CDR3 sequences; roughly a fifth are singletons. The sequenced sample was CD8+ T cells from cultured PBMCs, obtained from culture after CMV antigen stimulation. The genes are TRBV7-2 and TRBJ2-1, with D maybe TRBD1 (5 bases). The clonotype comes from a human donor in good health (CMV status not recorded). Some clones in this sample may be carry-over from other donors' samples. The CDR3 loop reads CASSEKTALSYNEQFF. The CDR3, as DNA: TGTGCCAGCAGCGAAAAGACAGCCCTCTCCTACAATGAGCAGTTCTTC.